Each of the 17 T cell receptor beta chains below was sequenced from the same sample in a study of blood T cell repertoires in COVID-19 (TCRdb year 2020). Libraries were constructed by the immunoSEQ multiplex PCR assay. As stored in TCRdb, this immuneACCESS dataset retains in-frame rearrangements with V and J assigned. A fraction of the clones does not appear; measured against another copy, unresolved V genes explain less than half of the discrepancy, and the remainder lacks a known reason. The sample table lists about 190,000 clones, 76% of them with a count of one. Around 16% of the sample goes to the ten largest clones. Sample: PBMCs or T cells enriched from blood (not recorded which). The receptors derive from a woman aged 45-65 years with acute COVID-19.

CDR3 sequence: CASRPPSEQYV. The CDR3 region has the DNA TGTGCCAGCAGACCCCCGAGTGAGCAGTACGTC. The chain joins TRBV12-1 to TRBJ2-7; the D call in the table, TRBD2, was not verified against the DNA. TRBV12-1 is assigned pseudogene status. The CDR3 loop spans 11 amino acids.

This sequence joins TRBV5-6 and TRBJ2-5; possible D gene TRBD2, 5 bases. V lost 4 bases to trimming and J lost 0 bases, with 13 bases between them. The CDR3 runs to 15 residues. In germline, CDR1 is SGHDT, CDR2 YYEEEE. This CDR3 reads CASSPRRRNQETQYF. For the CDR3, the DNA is TGTGCCAGCAGCCCGAGGAGGCGGAACCAAGAGACCCAGTACTTC. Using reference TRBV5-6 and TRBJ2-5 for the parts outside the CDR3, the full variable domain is DAGVTQSPTHLIKTRGQQVTLRCSPKSGHDTVSWYQQALGQGPQFIFQYYEEEERQRGNFPDRFSGHQFPNYSSELNVNALLLGDSALYLCASSPRRRNQETQYFGPGTRLLVL.

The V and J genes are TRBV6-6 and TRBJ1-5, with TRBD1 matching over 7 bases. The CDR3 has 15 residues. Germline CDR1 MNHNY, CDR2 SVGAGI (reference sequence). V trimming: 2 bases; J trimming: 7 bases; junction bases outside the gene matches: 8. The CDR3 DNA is TGTGCCAGCAGTTACCTTACAGGGGAGGAGCAGCCCCAGCATTTT. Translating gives CASSYLTGEEQPQHF.

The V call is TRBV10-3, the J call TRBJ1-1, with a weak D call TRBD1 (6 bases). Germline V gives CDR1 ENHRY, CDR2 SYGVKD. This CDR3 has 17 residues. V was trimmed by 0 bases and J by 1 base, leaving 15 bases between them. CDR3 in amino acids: CAISESYAGAPNTEAFF. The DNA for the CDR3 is TGTGCCATCAGTGAGTCGTATGCGGGGGCGCCGAACACTGAAGCTTTCTTT.

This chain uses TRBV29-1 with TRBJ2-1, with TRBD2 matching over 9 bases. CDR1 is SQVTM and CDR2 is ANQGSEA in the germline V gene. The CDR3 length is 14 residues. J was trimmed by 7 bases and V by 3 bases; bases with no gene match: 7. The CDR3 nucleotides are TGCAGCGTTGATCGGCGGGGGGGCCAGAATGAGCAGTTCTTC. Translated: CSVDRRGGQNEQFF.

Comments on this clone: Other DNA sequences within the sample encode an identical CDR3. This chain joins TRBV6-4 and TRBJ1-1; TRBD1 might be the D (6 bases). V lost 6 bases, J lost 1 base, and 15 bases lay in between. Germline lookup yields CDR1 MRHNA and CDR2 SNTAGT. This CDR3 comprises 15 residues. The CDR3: CASRRTADSNTEAFF. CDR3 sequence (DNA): TGTGCCAGCAGAAGGACAGCTGATTCGAACACTGAAGCTTTCTTT.

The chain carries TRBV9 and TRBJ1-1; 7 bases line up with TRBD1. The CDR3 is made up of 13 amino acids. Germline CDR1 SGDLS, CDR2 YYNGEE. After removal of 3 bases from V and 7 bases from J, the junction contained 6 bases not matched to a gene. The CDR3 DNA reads TGTGCCAGCAGCGCGAGGACAGGCGGTGAAGCTTTCTTT. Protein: CASSARTGGEAFF.

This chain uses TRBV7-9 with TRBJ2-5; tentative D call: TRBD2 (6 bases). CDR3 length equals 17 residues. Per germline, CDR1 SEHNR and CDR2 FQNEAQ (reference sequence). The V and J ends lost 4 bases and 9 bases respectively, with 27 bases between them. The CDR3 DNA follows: TGTGCCAGCAGCTCCTCGGAAACGGGGGACCCGCGTCCCCCCCAGTACTTC. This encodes CASSSSETGDPRPPQYF.

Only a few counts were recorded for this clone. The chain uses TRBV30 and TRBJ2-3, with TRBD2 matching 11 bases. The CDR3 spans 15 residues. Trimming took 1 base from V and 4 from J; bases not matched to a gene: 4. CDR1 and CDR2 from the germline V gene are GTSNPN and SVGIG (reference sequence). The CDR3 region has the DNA TGTGCCTGGAGTGCACTAGCGGGGGCGTCAGATACGCAGTATTTT. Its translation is CAWSALAGASDTQYF.

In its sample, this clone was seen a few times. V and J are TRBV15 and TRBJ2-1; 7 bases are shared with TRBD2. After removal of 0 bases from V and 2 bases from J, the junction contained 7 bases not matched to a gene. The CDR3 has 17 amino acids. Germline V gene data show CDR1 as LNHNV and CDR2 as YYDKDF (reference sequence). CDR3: CATSRDSGGGPYNEQFF. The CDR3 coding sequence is TGTGCCACCAGCAGAGATAGTGGGGGGGGTCCCTACAATGAGCAGTTCTTC.

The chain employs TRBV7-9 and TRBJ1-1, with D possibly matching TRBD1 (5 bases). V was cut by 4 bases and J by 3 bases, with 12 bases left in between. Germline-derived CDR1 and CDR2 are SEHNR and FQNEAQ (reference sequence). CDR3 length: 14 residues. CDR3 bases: TGTGCCAGCAGCTCCCGACAGCCCGACACTGAAGCTTTCTTT. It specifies CASSSRQPDTEAFF. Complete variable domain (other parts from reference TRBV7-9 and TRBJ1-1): DTGVSQNPRHKITKRGQNVTFRCDPISEHNRLYWYRQTLGQGPEFLTYFQNEAQLEKSRLLSDRFSAERPKGSFSTLEIQRTEQGDSAMYLCASSSRQPDTEAFFGQGTRLTVV.

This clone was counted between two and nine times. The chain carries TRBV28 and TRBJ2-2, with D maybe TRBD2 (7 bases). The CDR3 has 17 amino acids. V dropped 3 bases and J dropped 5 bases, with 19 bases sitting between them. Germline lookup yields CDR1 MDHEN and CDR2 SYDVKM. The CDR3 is CASSFNLGGGPTGELFF. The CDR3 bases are TGTGCCAGCAGTTTTAATCTTGGCGGGGGCCCAACCGGGGAGCTGTTTTTT.

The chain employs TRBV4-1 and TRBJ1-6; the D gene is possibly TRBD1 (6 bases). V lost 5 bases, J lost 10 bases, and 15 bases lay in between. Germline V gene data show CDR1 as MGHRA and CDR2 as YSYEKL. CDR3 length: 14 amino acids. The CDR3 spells CASSAKGVESPLHF. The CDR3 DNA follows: TGCGCCAGCAGCGCGAAGGGGGTAGAGTCACCCCTCCACTTT.

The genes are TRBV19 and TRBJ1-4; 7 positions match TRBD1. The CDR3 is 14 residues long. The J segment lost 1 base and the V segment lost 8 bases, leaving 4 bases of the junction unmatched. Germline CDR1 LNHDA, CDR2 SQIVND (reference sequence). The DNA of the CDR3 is TGTGCCAGTCGCCAGGGGGAAACTAATGAAAAACTGTTTTTT. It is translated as CASRQGETNEKLFF.

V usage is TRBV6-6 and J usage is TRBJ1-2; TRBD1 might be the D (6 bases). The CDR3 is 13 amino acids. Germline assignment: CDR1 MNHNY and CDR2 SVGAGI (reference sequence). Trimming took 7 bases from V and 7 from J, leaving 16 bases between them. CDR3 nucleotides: TGTGCCAGCACCCGGGACACCTCCTCTGGCTACACCTTC. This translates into CASTRDTSSGYTF.

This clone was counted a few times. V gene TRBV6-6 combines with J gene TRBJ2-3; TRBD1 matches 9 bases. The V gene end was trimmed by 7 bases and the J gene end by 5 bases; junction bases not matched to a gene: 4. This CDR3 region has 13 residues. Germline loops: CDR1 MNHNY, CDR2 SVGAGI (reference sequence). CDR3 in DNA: TGTGCCAGCACCGGACAGGGGATAGATACGCAGTATTTT. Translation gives CASTGQGIDTQYF.

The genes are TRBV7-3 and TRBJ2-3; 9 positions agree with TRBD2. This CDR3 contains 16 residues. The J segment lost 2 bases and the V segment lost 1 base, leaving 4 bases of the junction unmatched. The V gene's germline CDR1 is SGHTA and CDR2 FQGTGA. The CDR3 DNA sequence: TGTGCCAGCAGCTTAAGCGGGGGGGCTCTCACAGATACGCAGTATTTT. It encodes CASSLSGGALTDTQYF.